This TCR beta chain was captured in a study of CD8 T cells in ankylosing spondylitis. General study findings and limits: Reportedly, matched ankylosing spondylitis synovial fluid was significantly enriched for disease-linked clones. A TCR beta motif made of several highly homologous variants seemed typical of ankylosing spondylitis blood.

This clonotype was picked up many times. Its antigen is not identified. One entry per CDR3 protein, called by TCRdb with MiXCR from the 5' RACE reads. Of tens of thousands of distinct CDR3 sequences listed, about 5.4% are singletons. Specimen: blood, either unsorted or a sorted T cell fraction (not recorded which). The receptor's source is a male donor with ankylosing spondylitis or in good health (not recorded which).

The CDR3 DNA is TGTGCCAGCAGCCCCATGGGGCAGGGTCGAACTGAAGCTTTCTTT. Amino acid sequence: CASSPMGQGRTEAFF. The chain carries TRBV3-1 and TRBJ1-1, with D maybe TRBD1 (5 bases). Between the trimmed V and J ends, which lost 4 bases and 5 bases, there was a span of 17 bases. The CDR3 runs 15 residues. The germline gives CDR1 LGHDT, CDR2 YNNKEL (reference sequence).